The clone carrying this T cell receptor (beta chain) appeared once. The ends lost 8 bases at V and 1 base at J; junction bases unmatched: 9. Per the germline V gene, CDR1 is WNHNN and CDR2 is SYGVQD (reference sequence). This CDR3 comprises 15 residues. The method was immunoSEQ multiplex PCR; TCRdb's version includes in-frame clones alone and lacks a portion of them. The sample records some 700,000 clones, 70% to 90% being singletons. This entry is derived from a study of shared T cell receptors in the human thymus. These records were also assigned to another study, of human thymus T cells. From that study: It was healthy Finnish infants having corrective surgery for congenital heart defects who were the donors. Resections from corrective heart surgery provided thymus tissue. Apparent bias marked the V and J gene usage of thymic and blood repertoires. Related research found strongly overlapping thymic repertoires in unrelated individuals.

The specimen sequenced was thymocytes. The chain combines TRBV10-1 with TRBJ1-1; 8 bases align to TRBD1. The TCR originated in a girl in the first two years of life with a congenital heart defect. The chain's CDR3 is CASANNGTGNTEAFF. The CDR3, as DNA: TGCGCCAGCGCCAATAACGGGACAGGGAACACTGAAGCTTTCTTT.